This T cell receptor beta chain was found in a study of CD8+CD57+ T cells in acquired aplastic anemia. According to the study, genomic DNA was the template for TCR beta VDJ and CDR3 profiling. From the reads, TCRdb called clonotypes with MiXCR, one entry per CDR3 protein. The sample carries some 190,000 distinct CDR3 sequences, roughly half recorded once. This clonotype has a count of ten or more. Germline CDR1 is MRHNA and CDR2 is SNTAGT. The CDR3 covers 15 residues. The V end lost 6 bases, the J end lost 1 base, and 13 bases lay between the germline ends. The receptor's source is a human donor in good health. Sequencing was carried out using sorted CD4+, CD8+, or CD8+CD57+ T cells (not recorded which) from PBMCs. The chain has TRBV6-4 and TRBJ2-1, with D hard to call. CDR3 sequence (DNA): TGTGCCAGCAGCCGTGGTGGCCTATCCTACAATGAGCAGTTCTTC. Translation gives CASSRGGLSYNEQFF.